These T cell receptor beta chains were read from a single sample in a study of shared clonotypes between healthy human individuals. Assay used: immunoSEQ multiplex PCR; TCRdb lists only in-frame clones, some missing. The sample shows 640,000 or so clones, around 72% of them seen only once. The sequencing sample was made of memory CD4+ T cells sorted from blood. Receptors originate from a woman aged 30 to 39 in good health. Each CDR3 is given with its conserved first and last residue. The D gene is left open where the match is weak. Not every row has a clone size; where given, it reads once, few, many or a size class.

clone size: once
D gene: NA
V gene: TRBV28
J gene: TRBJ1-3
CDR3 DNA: TGTGCCAGCAACGGCGGAGGACCACAGGGTTTAGCTGGAAACACCATATATTTT
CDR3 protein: CASNGGGPQGLAGNTIYF

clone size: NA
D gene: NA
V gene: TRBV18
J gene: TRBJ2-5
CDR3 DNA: TGTGCCAGCTCACCTCGGTTAGGACCAAAAGAGACCCAGTACTTC
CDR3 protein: CASSPRLGPKETQYF

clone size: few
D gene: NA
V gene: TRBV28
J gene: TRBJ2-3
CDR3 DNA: TGTGCCAGCAGTCCTACCCCGGAGGGAACAGATACGCAGTATTTT
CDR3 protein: CASSPTPEGTDTQYF

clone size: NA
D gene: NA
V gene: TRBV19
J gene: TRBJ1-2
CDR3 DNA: TGTGCCAGTAGTATGGGCAGTACCTATGGCTACACCTTC
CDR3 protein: CASSMGSTYGYTF

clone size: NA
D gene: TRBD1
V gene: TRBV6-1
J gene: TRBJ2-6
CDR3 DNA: TGTGCCAGCAGGACAGGGGGCTCTGGGGCCAACGTCCTGACTTTC
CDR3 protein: CASRTGGSGANVLTF

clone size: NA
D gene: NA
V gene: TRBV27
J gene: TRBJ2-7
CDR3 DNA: TGTGCCAGCAGTCTGGGGTTGAGTTACGAGCAGTACTTC
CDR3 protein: CASSLGLSYEQYF

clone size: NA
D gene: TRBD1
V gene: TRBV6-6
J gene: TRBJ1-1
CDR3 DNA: TGTGCCAGCAGTCCCCCGGGACAGGGGGGGAGAGCTTTCTTT
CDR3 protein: CASSPPGQGGRAFF

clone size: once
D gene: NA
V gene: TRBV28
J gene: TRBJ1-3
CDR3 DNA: TGTGCCAGCAGTTTATGGGGGGGGAATGGAAACACCATATATTTT
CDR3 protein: CASSLWGGNGNTIYF

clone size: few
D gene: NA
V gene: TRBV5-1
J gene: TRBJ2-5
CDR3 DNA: TGCGCCAGCAGCTTGGCGACTGTTCAAGAGACCCAGTACTTC
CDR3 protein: CASSLATVQETQYF

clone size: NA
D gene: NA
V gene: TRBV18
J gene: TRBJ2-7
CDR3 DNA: TGTGCCAGCTCACCACCGGGAGTCTACGAGCAGTACTTC
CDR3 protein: CASSPPGVYEQYF

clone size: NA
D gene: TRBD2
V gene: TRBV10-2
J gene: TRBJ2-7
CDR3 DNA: TGCGCCAGCAGTTACCCCGGGGGACTAGCGGGATCGGGGTACTTC
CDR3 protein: CASSYPGGLAGSGYF

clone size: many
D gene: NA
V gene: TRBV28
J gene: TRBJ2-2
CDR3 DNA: TGTGCCAGCAGTCGACCGGGACGGACGAACACCGGGGAGCTGTTTTTT
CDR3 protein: CASSRPGRTNTGELFF

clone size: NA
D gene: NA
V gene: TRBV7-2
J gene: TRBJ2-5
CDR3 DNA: TGTGCCAGCAGCTTAGCCGCCGAGACCCAGTACTTC
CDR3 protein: CASSLAAETQYF

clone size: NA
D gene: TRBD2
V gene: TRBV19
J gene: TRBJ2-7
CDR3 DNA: TGTGCCAGTAGTATCCAGGCGGGAGGGCGGTACGAGCAGTACTTC
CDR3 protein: CASSIQAGGRYEQYF

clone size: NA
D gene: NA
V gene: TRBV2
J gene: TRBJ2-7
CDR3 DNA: TGTGCCAGCAGTGTGGTGGGGGCTAACTACTACGAGCAGTACTTC
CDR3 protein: CASSVVGANYYEQYF

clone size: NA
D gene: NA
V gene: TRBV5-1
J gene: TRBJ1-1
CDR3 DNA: TGCGCCAGCAGCGCGGAGGGCAGTATTGAAGCTTTCTTT
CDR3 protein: CASSAEGSIEAFF

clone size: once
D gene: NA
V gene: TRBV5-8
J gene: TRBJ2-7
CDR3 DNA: TGTGCCAGCAGCCCTACGGGACAAGGCGTCTACGAGCAGTACTTC
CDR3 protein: CASSPTGQGVYEQYF

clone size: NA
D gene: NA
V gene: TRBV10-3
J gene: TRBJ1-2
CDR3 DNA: TGTGCCATCAGCCCCGCGGACCAAAACTTCCTTAACTATGGCTACACCTTC
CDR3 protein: CAISPADQNFLNYGYTF

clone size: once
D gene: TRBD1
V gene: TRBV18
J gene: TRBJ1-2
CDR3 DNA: TGTGCCAGCTCACCAAATAGGGGACAGGGAATTTATGGCTACACCTTC
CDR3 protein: CASSPNRGQGIYGYTF

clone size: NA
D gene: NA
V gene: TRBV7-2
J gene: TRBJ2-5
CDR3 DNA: TGTGCCAGCAGCTACCGGGAGAGAGAGACCCAGTACTTC
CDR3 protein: CASSYRERETQYF

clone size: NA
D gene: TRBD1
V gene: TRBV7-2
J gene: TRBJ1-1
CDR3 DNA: TGTGCCAGCCTACCGGGACAGCCATCATCGCTGAACACTGAAGCTTTCTTT
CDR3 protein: CASLPGQPSSLNTEAFF

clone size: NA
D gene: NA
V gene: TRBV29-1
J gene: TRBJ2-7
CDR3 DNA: TGCAGCGTTGGTCTTCGGGGGCCGTTCTACGAGCAGTACTTC
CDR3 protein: CSVGLRGPFYEQYF

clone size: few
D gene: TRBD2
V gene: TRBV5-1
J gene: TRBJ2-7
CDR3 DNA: TGCGCCAGCAGCCCCAGACTAGCGGGAGATTGGGAGCAGTACTTC
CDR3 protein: CASSPRLAGDWEQYF

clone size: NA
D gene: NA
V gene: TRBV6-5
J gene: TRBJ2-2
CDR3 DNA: TGTGCCAGCAAAATGGGCGGGATTGGCACCGGGGAGCTGTTTTTT
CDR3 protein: CASKMGGIGTGELFF

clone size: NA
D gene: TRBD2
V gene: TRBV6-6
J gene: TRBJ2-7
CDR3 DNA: TGTGCCAGCAGTTACGGGGCTAGCGGGAAGGACGAGCAGTACTTC
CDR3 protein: CASSYGASGKDEQYF

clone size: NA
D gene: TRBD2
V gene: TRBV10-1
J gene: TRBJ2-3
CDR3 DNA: TGCGCCAGCAGTGGGACTAGCGGGAGATCTACGCAGTATTTT
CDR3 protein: CASSGTSGRSTQYF

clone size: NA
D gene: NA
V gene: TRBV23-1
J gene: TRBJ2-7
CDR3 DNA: TGCGCCAGCAGTCAATCTACGGGACCTTCCTACGAGCAGTACTTC
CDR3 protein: CASSQSTGPSYEQYF

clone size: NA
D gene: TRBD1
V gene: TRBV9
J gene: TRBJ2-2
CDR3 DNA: TGTGCCAGCAGCGGACAGGGGATTGACGGGGAGCTGTTTTTT
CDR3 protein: CASSGQGIDGELFF

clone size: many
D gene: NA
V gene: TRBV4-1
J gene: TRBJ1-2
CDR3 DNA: TGCGCCAGCGCAACCCAGGCACAGAACTATGGCTACACCTTC
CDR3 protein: CASATQAQNYGYTF

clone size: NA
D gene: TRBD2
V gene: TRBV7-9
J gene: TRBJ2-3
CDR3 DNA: TGTGCCAGCAGCTTGTTTACTAGCGGGTCCACAGATACGCAGTATTTT
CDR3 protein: CASSLFTSGSTDTQYF

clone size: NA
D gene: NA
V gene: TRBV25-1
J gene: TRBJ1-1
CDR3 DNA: TGTGCCATCCACCCGAGGGAGGGTGAAGCTTTCTTT
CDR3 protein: CAIHPREGEAFF

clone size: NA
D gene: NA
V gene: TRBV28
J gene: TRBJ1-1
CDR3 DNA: TGTGCCAGCAGTTTAGGGGGTAGGGCGAACACTGAAGCTTTCTTT
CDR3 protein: CASSLGGRANTEAFF

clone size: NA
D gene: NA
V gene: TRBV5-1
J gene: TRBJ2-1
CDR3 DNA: TGCGCCAGCAGCTTGGGGTCTGGGTCCTACAATGAGCAGTTCTTC
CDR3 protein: CASSLGSGSYNEQFF

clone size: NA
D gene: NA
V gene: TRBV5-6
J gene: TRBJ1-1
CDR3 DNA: TGTGCCAGCAGCATTGAACCCTTCTTGGGCACTGAAGCTTTCTTT
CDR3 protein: CASSIEPFLGTEAFF

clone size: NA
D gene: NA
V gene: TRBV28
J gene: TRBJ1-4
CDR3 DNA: TGTGCCAGCAGTTATGAGGGGGATGAAAAACTGTTTTTT
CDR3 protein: CASSYEGDEKLFF

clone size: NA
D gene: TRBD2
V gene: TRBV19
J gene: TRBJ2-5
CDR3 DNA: TGTGCCAGTAGTGTTACTAGCGGGAGGCCCCAAGAGACCCAGTACTTC
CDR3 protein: CASSVTSGRPQETQYF

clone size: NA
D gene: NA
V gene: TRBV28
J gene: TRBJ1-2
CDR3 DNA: TGTGCCAGCAGCCCCATTGTGACGGGGGCGGATGGCTACACCTTC
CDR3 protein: CASSPIVTGADGYTF

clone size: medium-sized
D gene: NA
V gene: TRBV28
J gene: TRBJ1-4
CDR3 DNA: TGTGCCAGCAGTTTAGTGGCCAGTTGGTTGGAGACAACTAATGAAAAACTGTTTTTT
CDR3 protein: CASSLVASWLETTNEKLFF

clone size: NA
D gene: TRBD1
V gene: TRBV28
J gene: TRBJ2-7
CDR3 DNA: TGTGCCAGCACCCCGGGACAGGGGGGTCACGAGCAGTACTTC
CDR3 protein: CASTPGQGGHEQYF

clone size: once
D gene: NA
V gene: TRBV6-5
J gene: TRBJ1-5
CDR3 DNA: TGTGCCAGCAGGCCCGACAGTAGCAATCAGCCCCAGCATTTT
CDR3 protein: CASRPDSSNQPQHF